This TCR beta chain was found in a study of T cells in Graves' hyperthyroidism and ophthalmopathy. Stable Graves' hyperthyroidism denoted no ophthalmopathy progression over 18 months. The CDR3 regions of TCR beta were amplified from RNA transcripts. The HTBI primer set drove a first-round RT-PCR of the TCR CDR3. Each CDR3 protein gets one entry after TCRdb re-called the multiplex PCR reads with MiXCR. The sample shows some 500,000 distinct CDR3 sequences, approximately 14% of them seen only once. The TCR was taken from a woman aged 18-29 years with Graves' hyperthyroidism. Sequenced: blood.

The CDR3 sequence: CASSLGQGTLREQYF. CDR3 DNA: TGTGCCAGCAGCTTAGGACAGGGGACACTCCGCGAGCAGTACTTC. The chain employs TRBV11-2 and TRBJ2-7; TRBD1 agrees at 8 bases. The germline V gene has CDR1 SGHAT and CDR2 FQNNGV. V shed 1 base, J shed 6 bases, and the junction held 8 bases outside the gene matches. The CDR3 is 15 amino acids.